This entry features one T cell receptor (beta chain) sequence. This record belongs to a study of identical twins. Using its own MiXCR run on the 5' RACE reads, TCRdb lists one record per CDR3 protein. The data hold fewer than 550,000 distinct CDR3 sequences, with around 15% observed a single time. The CDR3 is made up of 14 amino acids. Trimming took 0 bases from V and 11 from J, leaving 13 bases between them. CDR1 and CDR2 (germline): MGHRA, YSYEKL. A further study also used this sample, focusing on yellow fever vaccine responses in identical twins.

The chain is built from TRBV4-1 and TRBJ1-4; a possible D gene is TRBD1 (6 bases). The sample consisted of CD4+ T cells sorted from blood. This receptor was taken from a woman under 30 in good health. The CDR3 reads CASSQEQGVGKLFF. For the CDR3, the DNA is TGCGCCAGCAGCCAAGAACAGGGAGTCGGTAAACTGTTTTTT.